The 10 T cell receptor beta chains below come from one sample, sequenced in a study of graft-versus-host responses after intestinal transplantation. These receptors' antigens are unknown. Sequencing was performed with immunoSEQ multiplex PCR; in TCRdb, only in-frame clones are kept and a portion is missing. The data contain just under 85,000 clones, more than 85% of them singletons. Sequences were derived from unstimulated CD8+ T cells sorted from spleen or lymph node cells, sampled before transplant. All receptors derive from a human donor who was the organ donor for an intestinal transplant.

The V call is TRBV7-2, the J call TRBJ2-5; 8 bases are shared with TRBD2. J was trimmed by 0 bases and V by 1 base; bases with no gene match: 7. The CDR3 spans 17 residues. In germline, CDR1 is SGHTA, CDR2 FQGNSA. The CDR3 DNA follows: TGTGCCAGCAGCTTAGTGGTTGCGGGGGGCCACCAAGAGACCCAGTACTTC. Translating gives CASSLVVAGGHQETQYF.

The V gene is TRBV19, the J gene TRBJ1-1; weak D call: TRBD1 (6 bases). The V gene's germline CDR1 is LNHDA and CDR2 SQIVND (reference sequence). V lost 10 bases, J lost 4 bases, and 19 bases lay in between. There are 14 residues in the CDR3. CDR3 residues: CAITKGTTATEAFF. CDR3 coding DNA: TGTGCCATCACGAAGGGGACAACGGCCACTGAAGCTTTCTTT.

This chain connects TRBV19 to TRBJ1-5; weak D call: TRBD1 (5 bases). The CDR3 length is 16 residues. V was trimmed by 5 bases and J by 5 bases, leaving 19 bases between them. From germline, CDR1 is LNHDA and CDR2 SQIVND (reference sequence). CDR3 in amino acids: CASSPFMRGPDQPQHF. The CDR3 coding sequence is TGTGCCAGTAGTCCCTTCATGAGGGGTCCTGATCAGCCCCAGCATTTT.

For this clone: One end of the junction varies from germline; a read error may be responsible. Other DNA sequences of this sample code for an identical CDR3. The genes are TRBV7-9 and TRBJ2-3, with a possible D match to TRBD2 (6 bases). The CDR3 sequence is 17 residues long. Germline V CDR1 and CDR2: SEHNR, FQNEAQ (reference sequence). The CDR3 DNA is TGTGCTAGCAGCTTAGCCGCCGCTGGGGGGATCACAGATACGCAGTATTTT. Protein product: CASSLAAAGGITDTQYF.

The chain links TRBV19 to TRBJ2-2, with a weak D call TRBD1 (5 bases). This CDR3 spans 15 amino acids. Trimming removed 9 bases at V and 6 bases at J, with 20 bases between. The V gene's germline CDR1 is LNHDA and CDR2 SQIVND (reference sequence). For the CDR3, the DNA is TGTGCCAGGCCAGTACCTCCAGGGCCGGCCGGGGAGCTGTTTTTT. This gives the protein CARPVPPGPAGELFF.

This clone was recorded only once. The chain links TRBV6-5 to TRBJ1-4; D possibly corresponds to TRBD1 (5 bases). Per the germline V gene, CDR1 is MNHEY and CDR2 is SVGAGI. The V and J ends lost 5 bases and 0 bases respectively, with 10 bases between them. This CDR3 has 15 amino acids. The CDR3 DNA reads TGTGCCAGCAGTCCTGACAGTGCAACTAATGAAAAACTGTTTTTT. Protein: CASSPDSATNEKLFF.

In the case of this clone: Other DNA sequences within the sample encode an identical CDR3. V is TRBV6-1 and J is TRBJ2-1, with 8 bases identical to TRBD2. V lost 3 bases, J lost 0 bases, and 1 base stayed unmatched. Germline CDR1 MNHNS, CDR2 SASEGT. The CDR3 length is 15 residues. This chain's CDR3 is CASSDSGNSYNEQFF. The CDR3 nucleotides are TGTGCCAGCAGTGATAGCGGGAACTCCTACAATGAGCAGTTCTTC.

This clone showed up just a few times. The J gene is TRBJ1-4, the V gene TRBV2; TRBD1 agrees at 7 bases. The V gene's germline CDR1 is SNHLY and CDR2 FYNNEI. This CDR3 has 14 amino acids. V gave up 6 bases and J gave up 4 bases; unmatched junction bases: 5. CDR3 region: CASSDRDYNEKLFF. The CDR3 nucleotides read TGTGCCAGCAGCGACAGGGATTATAATGAAAAACTGTTTTTT.

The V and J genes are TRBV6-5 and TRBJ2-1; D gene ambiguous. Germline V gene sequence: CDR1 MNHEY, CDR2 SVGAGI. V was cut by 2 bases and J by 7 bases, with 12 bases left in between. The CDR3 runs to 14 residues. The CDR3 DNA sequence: TGTGCCAGCAGTTACGGGCATAGGGCAAATGAGCAGTTCTTC. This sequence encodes CASSYGHRANEQFF.

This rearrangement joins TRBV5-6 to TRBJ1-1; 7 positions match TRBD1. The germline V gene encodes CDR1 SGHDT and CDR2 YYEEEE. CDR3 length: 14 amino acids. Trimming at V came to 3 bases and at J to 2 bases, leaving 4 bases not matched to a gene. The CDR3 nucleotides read TGTGCCAGCAGCTGGGACAGCTATAACACTGAAGCTTTCTTT. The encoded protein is CASSWDSYNTEAFF.